The clone carrying this T cell receptor beta chain qualifies as medium-sized (0.01 to 0.1%). Found in a library prepared for alpha chains, this beta chain is an off-target read, and its abundance has little meaning. This record comes from a study of spatial heterogeneity in lung cancer. TCRdb re-analysed the 5' RACE reads in MiXCR, keeping a single row per CDR3 protein. The sample consists of 4,000 to 4,500 distinct CDR3 sequences, approximately 25% of them appearing once. Time point here: sample taken at primary tumor resection. No cell sorting; template was whole RNA from tumor, lung tissue or PBMC. CDR1 is SGHTA and CDR2 is FQGTGA in the germline V gene. V gave up 5 bases and J gave up 2 bases, with 9 bases separating them. This CDR3 comprises 14 residues.

This chain uses TRBV7-3 with TRBJ2-2; D is unresolved. This TCR was sampled from a female donor with early-stage non-small cell lung cancer. The sequencing here drew on PBMCs, taken at surgery. CDR3 in DNA: TGTGCCAGCAGCCCGCCCTATAACACCGGGGAGCTGTTTTTT. Protein sequence: CASSPPYNTGELFF. Using reference TRBV7-3 and TRBJ2-2 for the parts outside the CDR3, the full variable domain is GAGVSQTPSNKVTEKGKYVELRCDPISGHTALYWYRQSLGQGPEFLIYFQGTGAADDSGLPNDRFFAVRPEGSVSTLKIQRTERGDSAVYLCASSPPYNTGELFFGEGSRLTVL.